One and the same sample provided the 29 T cell receptor beta chains below, sequenced in a study of cytomegalovirus exposure and HLA in healthy donors. The PCR ran on 60 Vbeta and 13 Jbeta primers. Using immunoSEQ multiplex PCR, the repertoire was profiled, and TCRdb retains in-frame clones only, with some absent. The table has some 190,000 clones, 75% to 90% seen once; the top ten hold 0.25% to 0.4%. Sequencing was carried out using PBMCs. All receptors derive from a woman aged 30 to 39 in good health and CMV-seronegative.

J is TRBJ2-7 and V is TRBV15; D is undetermined. This CDR3 spans 15 amino acids. The germline CDR1 and CDR2 sequences are LNHNV and YYDKDF (reference sequence). The ends were cut back, 1 base at V and 0 bases at J, with 10 bases in the middle. DNA of the CDR3: TGTGCCACCAGCAGAGTCCGGGTCGACTCCTACGAGCAGTACTTC. This gives the protein CATSRVRVDSYEQYF.

V is TRBV2 and J is TRBJ2-1; 11 nucleotides match TRBD1. Trimming at V came to 6 bases and at J to 8 bases, leaving 6 bases not matched to a gene. The CDR3 consists of 14 residues. From germline, CDR1 is SNHLY and CDR2 FYNNEI. The CDR3 coding sequence is TGTGCCAGCAGCCAGGACAGGGGGCACTATGAGCAGTTCTTC. Its translation is CASSQDRGHYEQFF.

The V gene is TRBV4-1, the J gene TRBJ2-1; a possible D gene is TRBD2 (6 bases). Germline V gives CDR1 MGHRA, CDR2 YSYEKL. Between the trimmed V and J ends, which lost 4 bases and 4 bases, there was a span of 11 bases. This CDR3 is built from 14 residues. Written as DNA, the CDR3 is TGCGCCAGCAGCCGTGGAGGGGTTTACAATGAGCAGTTCTTC. As protein: CASSRGGVYNEQFF.

V is TRBV27 and J is TRBJ1-5, with D possibly TRBD1 on 5 matching bases. The CDR3 extends over 13 amino acids. Germline CDR1 and CDR2: MNHEY and SMNVEV (reference sequence). Trimming cost V 5 bases and J 7 bases, with 12 bases left between them. The CDR3 loop is CASSGGVLQPQHF. The CDR3 coding sequence is TGTGCCAGCAGTGGAGGGGTCTTGCAGCCCCAGCATTTT.

This chain joins TRBV6-6 and TRBJ2-3; 9 nucleotides agree with TRBD1. The CDR3 contains 15 residues. Germline values: CDR1 MNHNY, CDR2 SVGAGI (reference sequence). Trimming took 10 bases from V and 2 from J; bases not matched to a gene: 10. The CDR3, as DNA: TGTGCCACCACCCGACAGGGGGAGGACACAGATACGCAGTATTTT. As protein: CATTRQGEDTDTQYF.

A single count supports this clone. The chain recombines TRBV5-1 with TRBJ2-1; no clear D. Germline V lookup: CDR1 SGHRS, CDR2 YFSETQ. With 0 bases removed from V and 9 bases from J, the gap between germline ends came to 10 bases. This CDR3 contains 13 residues. DNA of the CDR3: TGCGCCAGCAGCTTGGAACGCCCCAGTGAGCAGTTCTTC. Translating gives CASSLERPSEQFF.

This chain links TRBV21-1 with TRBJ2-7; TRBD2 is the table's D call, not checked against the DNA. TRBV21-1 has pseudogene status. The CDR3 has 9 residues. CDR3 loop: CASSNEQYF. DNA for the CDR3: TGTGCCAGCAGTAACGAGCAGTACTTC.

The rearrangement uses TRBV6-5 and TRBJ1-2; TRBD1 aligns across 9 bases. Unmatched junction bases numbered 7, after V lost 4 bases and J lost 1 base. Germline V gene data show CDR1 as MNHEY and CDR2 as SVGAGI. The CDR3 extends over 16 amino acids. The chain's CDR3 is CASSSPRQGVNYGYTF. The DNA for the CDR3 is TGTGCCAGCAGTTCGCCACGACAGGGGGTTAACTATGGCTACACCTTC.

The V and J genes are TRBV27 and TRBJ2-3; 10 nucleotides agree with TRBD1. V lost 6 bases to trimming and J lost 5 bases; unmatched junction nucleotides: 8. This CDR3 is built from 15 residues. From germline, CDR1 is MNHEY and CDR2 SMNVEV (reference sequence). The CDR3, as DNA: TGTGCCAGCAGCGGAGACAGGGGGCTGGGAGATACGCAGTATTTT. Amino acids: CASSGDRGLGDTQYF.

The gene calls are TRBV27 and TRBJ2-5; D may be TRBD2 (5 bases). The germline V and J ends were trimmed by 1 base and 1 base, with 10 bases remaining between them. Germline values: CDR1 MNHEY, CDR2 SMNVEV (reference sequence). There are 15 residues in the CDR3. The CDR3 sequence: CASSLWTGSQETQYF. The CDR3 region has the DNA TGTGCCAGCAGTTTATGGACGGGATCCCAAGAGACCCAGTACTTC.

The V and J genes are TRBV15 and TRBJ2-1; D is unresolved. Germline CDR1 is LNHNV and CDR2 is YYDKDF (reference sequence). The V end was cut by 6 bases, the J end by 6 bases, with 9 bases between. The CDR3 runs 12 residues. The CDR3 is CATRQASNEQFF. The CDR3 DNA is TGTGCCACCAGGCAGGCCTCCAATGAGCAGTTCTTC.

The J gene is TRBJ2-5, the V gene TRBV10-3; the D gene is possibly TRBD2 (6 bases). CDR3 size: 14 residues. Trimming pared 6 bases from V and 5 bases from J, leaving 16 bases between. Germline CDR1 and CDR2: ENHRY and SYGVKD. Here the CDR3 reads CAISADIGRETQYF. CDR3 bases: TGTGCCATCAGCGCGGACATAGGGAGGGAGACCCAGTACTTC.

The chain links TRBV5-4 to TRBJ2-3, with D unresolved. The V end was cut by 4 bases, the J end by 6 bases, with 12 bases between. The CDR3 length is 13 residues. In germline, CDR1 is SGHNT, CDR2 YYREEE (reference sequence). CDR3 sequence reads: CASSLGPLDTQYF. The CDR3 DNA sequence: TGTGCCAGCAGCCTTGGGCCTTTGGATACGCAGTATTTT.

This clone was picked up a small number of times. The V gene is TRBV6-6, the J gene TRBJ1-2; 7 bases fit TRBD1. Germline V lookup: CDR1 MNHNY, CDR2 SVGAGI (reference sequence). The CDR3 runs 14 residues. With V trimmed by 5 bases and J by 7 bases, 10 bases remained unmatched. The CDR3 nucleotides are TGTGCCAGCAGTCTACAGGGGCCTCGCAGTGGCTACACCTTC. Its protein product is CASSLQGPRSGYTF.

The gene calls are TRBV5-6 and TRBJ2-3, with TRBD1 as a possible D gene (6 bases). The V and J ends lost 4 bases and 4 bases respectively, with 13 bases between them. The CDR3 is 14 residues long. CDR1 SGHDT and CDR2 YYEEEE come from the germline V gene. The CDR3 DNA sequence: TGTGCCAGCAGCGGGTGGGGGCACGCAGATACGCAGTATTTT. Translated: CASSGWGHADTQYF.

V and J are TRBV4-1 and TRBJ2-7, with D unclear. Trimming stripped 4 bases from V and 0 bases from J, with 13 bases between. Germline-derived CDR1 and CDR2 are MGHRA and YSYEKL. The CDR3 is 15 amino acids. The CDR3 region is CASSRGVEISYEQYF. The CDR3 coding sequence is TGCGCCAGCAGCCGAGGAGTGGAGATCTCCTACGAGCAGTACTTC.

This clone was counted a single time. This rearrangement joins TRBV2 to TRBJ2-1; TRBD1 agrees at 11 bases. The CDR3 consists of 14 residues. V lost 6 bases to trimming and J lost 8 bases; unmatched junction nucleotides: 6. From germline, CDR1 is SNHLY and CDR2 FYNNEI. CDR3 sequence reads: CASSGQGALYEQFF. CDR3 sequence (DNA): TGTGCCAGCAGCGGACAGGGGGCATTATATGAGCAGTTCTTC. The full variable domain, rest sourced from reference TRBV2 and TRBJ2-1, is EPEVTQTPSHQVTQMGQEVILRCVPISNHLYFYWYRQILGQKVEFLVSFYNNEISEKSEIFDDQFSVERPDGSNFTLKIRSTKLEDSAMYFCASSGQGALYEQFFGPGTRLTVL.

The chain uses TRBV5-7 and TRBJ2-7; D is perhaps TRBD2 (6 bases). TRBV5-7 is classed as an ORF, of uncertain function. Trimming pared 8 bases from V and 8 bases from J, leaving 23 bases between. The CDR3 sequence is 14 residues long. The CDR3 bases are TGTGCCAGAGACCACCGGGACTCTTCCGTCCAGCAGTACTTC. Its protein product is CARDHRDSSVQQYF.

V and J are TRBV5-1 and TRBJ2-1, with 9 nucleotides matching TRBD1. Germline CDR1 reads SGHRS; CDR2 reads YFSETQ. Losses at the gene ends were 3 bases for V and 3 bases for J; bases not matched to a gene: 4. The CDR3 sequence is 15 residues long. The CDR3 loop reads CASSSGQGNYNEQFF. The CDR3 DNA follows: TGCGCCAGCAGCTCGGGACAGGGAAACTACAATGAGCAGTTCTTC.

The V and J genes are TRBV7-3 and TRBJ2-2; 8 bases match TRBD2. The V and J ends lost 5 bases and 1 base, in that order; junction bases with no gene match: 6. The CDR3 runs 16 residues. Germline lookup yields CDR1 SGHTA and CDR2 FQGTGA. The CDR3 region is CASSTTLAENTGELFF. In DNA form, the CDR3 reads TGTGCCAGCAGCACCACACTAGCGGAGAACACCGGGGAGCTGTTTTTT.

This clone has only one observation. This chain joins TRBV28 and TRBJ2-2; no clear D gene. Germline CDR1 reads MDHEN; CDR2 reads SYDVKM. The CDR3 has 13 amino acids. V was cut by 2 bases and J by 7 bases, with 8 bases left in between. This CDR3 reads CASSLDLGGELFF. In DNA form, the CDR3 reads TGTGCCAGCAGTTTAGATCTCGGCGGGGAGCTGTTTTTT.

The chain combines TRBV19 with TRBJ2-7; the D gene is possibly TRBD2 (6 bases). Germline CDR1 LNHDA, CDR2 SQIVND (reference sequence). This CDR3 is built from 15 residues. Trimming stripped 2 bases from V and 5 bases from J, with 16 bases between. The chain's CDR3 is CASSIIAEENHEQYF. The CDR3 DNA sequence: TGTGCCAGTAGTATAATAGCGGAGGAGAACCACGAGCAGTACTTC.

V usage is TRBV7-8 and J usage is TRBJ2-1; 16 bases are a match to TRBD2. The junction had 9 bases not matched to a gene; V was cut back by 4 bases and J by 3 bases. CDR3 length: 19 amino acids. From germline, CDR1 is SGHVS and CDR2 FQNEAQ. The CDR3 is CASSYPGTSGRVLYNEQFF. The CDR3 DNA reads TGTGCCAGCAGCTATCCAGGGACTAGCGGGAGGGTACTCTACAATGAGCAGTTCTTC. Full variable domain (remainder filled in from reference TRBV7-8 and TRBJ2-1): GAGVSQSPRYKVAKRGQDVALRCDPISGHVSLFWYQQALGQGPEFLTYFQNEAQLDKSGLPSDRFFAERPEGSVSTLKIQRTQQEDSAVYLCASSYPGTSGRVLYNEQFFGPGTRLTVL.

This chain joins TRBV4-1 and TRBJ2-7, with D perhaps TRBD2 (7 bases). Germline CDR1 and CDR2: MGHRA and YSYEKL. This CDR3 has 17 amino acids. Trimming shortened V by 3 bases and J by 3 bases, and 21 bases separated the two germline ends. The CDR3: CASSHVHEGGRGYEQYF. CDR3 nucleotides: TGCGCCAGCAGCCATGTTCACGAGGGGGGGAGAGGCTACGAGCAGTACTTC.

V is TRBV20-1 and J is TRBJ1-1; no reliable D call. CDR1 is DFQATT, CDR2 SNEGSKA, per germline (reference sequence). V lost 7 bases and J lost 8, with 14 bases in between. This CDR3 has 11 amino acids. The CDR3 protein is CSVAGAIEAFF. The CDR3 DNA reads as TGCAGTGTCGCGGGAGCCATCGAAGCTTTCTTT.

This chain joins TRBV9 and TRBJ2-1; perhaps TRBD2 as D (6 bases). Trimming stripped 0 bases from V and 7 bases from J, with 14 bases between. Germline CDR1 SGDLS, CDR2 YYNGEE. The CDR3 consists of 15 residues. The CDR3 DNA follows: TGTGCCAGCAGCGTAGTACCGGGAGCACCGAATGAGCAGTTCTTC. Its protein is CASSVVPGAPNEQFF. The variable domain in full, completed from reference TRBV9 and TRBJ2-1, reads DSGVTQTPKHLITATGQRVTLRCSPRSGDLSVYWYQQSLDQGLQFLIQYYNGEERAKGNILERFSAQQFPDLHSELNLSSLELGDSALYFCASSVVPGAPNEQFFGPGTRLTVL.

J is TRBJ2-2 and V is TRBV5-1, with 10 bases fitting TRBD2. The CDR3 consists of 16 residues. Trimming cost V 2 bases and J 2 bases; bases outside gene matches: 3. The V gene's germline CDR1 is SGHRS and CDR2 YFSETQ. The CDR3 protein is CASSFLAGDNTGELFF. The CDR3 DNA reads as TGCGCCAGCAGCTTCCTAGCGGGAGATAACACCGGGGAGCTGTTTTTT.

This clone was recorded only once. The V call is TRBV27, the J call TRBJ2-2, with D uncertain. With 5 bases removed from V and 6 bases from J, the gap between germline ends came to 13 bases. There are 14 residues in the CDR3. Germline assignment: CDR1 MNHEY and CDR2 SMNVEV (reference sequence). CDR3 DNA sequence: TGTGCCAGCAGTCAAGTCCAAGAGGCCGGGGAGCTGTTTTTT. The encoded protein is CASSQVQEAGELFF.

The genes are TRBV6-1 and TRBJ1-1; D call uncertain. From germline, CDR1 is MNHNS and CDR2 SASEGT. V lost 4 bases to trimming and J lost 2 bases, with 11 bases between them. CDR3 size: 14 residues. CDR3 sequence (DNA): TGTGCCAGCAGTGTCGTCGCGGGCAACACTGAAGCTTTCTTT. Its translation is CASSVVAGNTEAFF.